The clone carrying this T cell receptor beta chain was seen a single time. What it binds is unknown. Trimming removed 0 bases at V and 5 bases at J, with 11 bases between. There are 14 residues in the CDR3. The germline CDR1 and CDR2 sequences are SGHRS and YFSETQ. The data originate from a study of OX40 agonist ivuxolimab in advanced cancers. Whole-study results and caveats: Some patients who did not respond also had low normalized T-cell clonal expansion.

Sequenced by immunoSEQ multiplex PCR; TCRdb stores in-frame clones only, minus some. The sample records approximately 15,000 clones, roughly 89% being singletons. This chain uses TRBV5-1 with TRBJ2-5; D is uncertain. The TCR was taken from an adult with an advanced solid tumor such as melanoma, head and neck, liver or kidney cancer. The sequencing used CD4+ or CD8+ T cells sorted from blood, collected in a trial of the OX40 agonist ivuxolimab. The CDR3 region is CASSLDSPRETQYF. Written as DNA, the CDR3 is TGCGCCAGCAGCTTGGACAGTCCGCGGGAGACCCAGTACTTC.